The rows below give T cell receptor beta chains drawn from one sample of a study of blood T cells in healthy people across ages. TCRdb passed the 5' RACE reads through MiXCR, listing each CDR3 protein once. The table records about 680,000 distinct CDR3 sequences, around 45% of them present only once. Input material: blood. These receptors all stem from a woman in her fifties or sixties in good health. CDR3s include the opening cysteine and the closing phenylalanine or tryptophan. D genes are given only for firm matches. Only some rows state a clone size, as once, few, many or a class for expanded clones.

D gene,J gene,V gene,clone size,CDR3 protein,CDR3 DNA
.,TRBJ2-5,TRBV30,many,CACMLGGGGPETQYF,TGTGCCTGTATGCTTGGGGGAGGGGGGCCGGAGACCCAGTACTTC
.,TRBJ2-5,TRBV7-2,.,CASSPRQPGGETLYF,TGTGCCAGCAGCCCCAGACAACCCGGTGGGGAGACCCTGTACTTC
TRBD1,TRBJ1-2,TRBV6-2/TRBV6-3,few,CASSYTGTGDDYGYTF,TGTGCCAGCAGTTACACCGGGACAGGGGATGACTATGGCTACACCTTC
TRBD2,TRBJ2-3,TRBV5-1,.,CASSLGDALAALTDTQYF,TGCGCCAGCAGCTTGGGGGATGCACTAGCGGCGCTCACAGATACGCAGTATTTT
.,TRBJ2-5,TRBV7-2,many,CASSLVIGETQYF,TGTGCCAGCAGCTTAGTGATTGGAGAGACCCAGTACTTC
TRBD2,TRBJ2-1,TRBV20-1,.,CSARASGASGYNEQFF,TGCAGTGCTAGAGCTTCCGGCGCTAGCGGGTACAATGAGCAGTTCTTC
TRBD1,TRBJ1-2,TRBV9,.,CTSSIDDRANYGYTF,TGTACCAGCAGCATAGATGACAGGGCCAACTATGGCTACACCTTC
TRBD1,TRBJ1-1,TRBV25-1,.,CASSVGQVEAFF,TGTGCCAGCAGTGTCGGACAGGTTGAAGCTTTCTTT
.,TRBJ1-6,TRBV20-1,few,CSARGSGEWNSPLHF,TGCAGTGCTAGAGGGTCAGGGGAGTGGAATTCACCCCTCCACTTT
.,TRBJ2-3,TRBV4-2,few,CASSQAARTDTQYF,TGTGCCAGCAGCCAAGCGGCCCGCACAGATACGCAGTATTTT
TRBD2,TRBJ2-3,TRBV7-7,.,CASSLRTAGVSTDTQYF,TGTGCTAGCAGCTTACGTACCGCGGGAGTAAGCACAGATACGCAGTATTTT
TRBD2,TRBJ2-2,TRBV4-3,.,CASSGWVSGTNTGELFF,TGCGCCAGCAGCGGGTGGGTTAGCGGGACCAACACCGGGGAGCTGTTTTTT
.,TRBJ2-4,TRBV6-5,few,CASRPRTGPQYF,TGTGCCAGCAGACCAAGGACTGGTCCACAGTACTTC
.,TRBJ2-7,TRBV29-1,few,CSVKETWSYEQYF,TGCAGCGTTAAGGAAACCTGGTCCTACGAGCAGTACTTC
.,TRBJ2-5,TRBV29-1,once,CSAVVTIQETQYF,TGCAGCGCAGTGGTTACCATACAAGAGACCCAGTACTTC
TRBD1,TRBJ2-6,TRBV14,.,CASSNRGRDSGANALTF,TGTGCCAGCAGCAACAGGGGGCGCGACTCTGGGGCCAACGCCCTGACTTTC
.,TRBJ2-7,TRBV28,once,CASKSGTVAYEQYF,TGTGCCAGCAAGTCCGGGACGGTAGCCTACGAGCAGTACTTC
.,TRBJ1-6,TRBV30,few,CAWRWEGDSPLHF,TGTGCCTGGAGGTGGGAAGGAGATTCACCCCTCCACTTT
.,TRBJ1-2,TRBV27,.,CTSSLKGSGDQSGYTF,TGTACCAGCAGTTTAAAAGGGTCAGGGGACCAGAGTGGCTACACCTTC
.,TRBJ2-5,TRBV28,.,CASSSTSVWKTQYF,TGTGCCAGCAGTTCTACTTCGGTCTGGAAGACCCAGTACTTC
.,TRBJ2-5,TRBV9,.,CASSVAPEETQYF,TGTGCCAGCAGCGTAGCCCCAGAAGAGACCCAGTACTTC
TRBD2,TRBJ2-7,TRBV4-2,medium-sized,CASSRAGTSGINFSYEQYF,TGTGCCAGCAGCCGCGCCGGGACTAGCGGGATAAATTTTTCCTACGAGCAGTACTTC
.,TRBJ2-1,TRBV12-3/TRBV12-4,.,CASSLRNGAYNEQFF,TGTGCCAGCAGTTTAAGGAACGGCGCCTACAATGAGCAGTTCTTC
.,TRBJ1-1,TRBV20-1,.,CSASKVDTEAFF,TGCAGTGCTAGTAAGGTTGACACTGAAGCTTTCTTT
.,TRBJ2-7,TRBV7-8,few,CASSLIGGGRLAGSSYEQYF,TGTGCCAGCAGCTTAATCGGGGGCGGGCGATTAGCGGGCAGCTCCTACGAGCAGTACTTC
.,TRBJ2-2,TRBV20-1,many,CSAERVTGELFF,TGCAGTGCCGAGAGGGTCACCGGGGAGCTGTTTTTT
.,TRBJ2-3,TRBV20-1,few,CSVPDSTDTQYF,TGCAGTGTCCCGGACAGCACAGATACGCAGTATTTT
.,TRBJ2-3,TRBV5-1,few,CASSLVPGTPPDTQYF,TGCGCCAGCAGCTTGGTTCCGGGCACCCCCCCAGATACGCAGTATTTT
TRBD2,TRBJ2-3,TRBV20-1,.,CSALKRGRADTQYF,TGCAGTGCTCTCAAGCGGGGGAGGGCAGATACGCAGTATTTT
TRBD2,TRBJ2-1,TRBV7-2,few,CASSSAGRLRPYNEQFF,TGTGCCAGCAGCTCCGCCGGGAGGCTCAGGCCCTACAATGAGCAGTTCTTC
.,TRBJ1-6,TRBV5-1,few,CASSFEGAETSPLHF,TGCGCCAGCAGCTTCGAAGGGGCTGAGACATCACCCCTCCACTTT
.,TRBJ2-3,TRBV7-2,.,CASSLSSVNTDTQYF,TGTGCCAGCAGCTTAAGTTCAGTAAACACAGATACGCAGTATTTT
TRBD1,TRBJ2-5,TRBV5-6,.,CASSSSGTEETQYF,TGTGCCAGCAGCTCCTCCGGGACAGAAGAGACCCAGTACTTC
.,TRBJ2-7,TRBV28,.,CASSSTEGSDFYEQYF,TGTGCCAGCAGTTCTACCGAAGGGTCGGATTTTTACGAGCAGTACTTC
.,TRBJ1-2,TRBV6-2/TRBV6-3,.,CASSWGAYGYTF,TGCGCCAGCAGCTGGGGAGCTTATGGCTACACCTTC
.,TRBJ1-1,TRBV7-9,.,CASSLGRGDTEAFF,TGTGCCAGCAGCTTAGGCCGGGGGGACACTGAAGCTTTCTTT
.,TRBJ2-5,TRBV7-9,few,CASSLSGAGETQYF,TGTGCCAGCAGCTTATCTGGGGCGGGGGAGACCCAGTACTTC
TRBD2,TRBJ2-1,TRBV6-5,.,CASSYTGTLAGGKEQFF,TGTGCCAGCAGTTACACTGGAACCCTAGCGGGAGGTAAAGAGCAGTTCTTC
TRBD1,TRBJ2-1,TRBV24-1,few,CATSAAGTGYNEQFF,TGTGCCACCAGTGCAGCAGGGACAGGGTACAATGAGCAGTTCTTC
.,TRBJ2-2,TRBV14,.,CASSRLVPGELFF,TGTGCCAGCAGCCGACTAGTCCCCGGGGAGCTGTTTTTT
.,TRBJ2-7,TRBV30,.,CAVAHVTSYEQYF,TGTGCCGTAGCCCACGTCACCTCCTACGAGCAGTACTTC
TRBD2,TRBJ2-7,TRBV11-1,.,CASKGTSDYEQYF,TGTGCCAGCAAGGGGACTAGCGATTACGAGCAGTACTTC
TRBD1,TRBJ2-5,TRBV4-3,few,CASSRQGANEQYF,TGCGCCAGCAGCCGACAGGGTGCCAATGAGCAGTACTTC
.,TRBJ2-7,TRBV6-2/TRBV6-3,few,CASISGGRSYEQYF,TGTGCCAGCATCAGCGGTGGGAGGTCCTACGAGCAGTACTTC
.,TRBJ2-5,TRBV7-2,.,CASSSTLYETQYF,TGTGCCAGCAGCTCAACTCTCTACGAGACCCAGTACTTC
TRBD1,TRBJ2-4,TRBV7-2,.,CASSLRTGGSKNIQYF,TGTGCCAGCAGCCTGAGGACAGGGGGCTCCAAAAACATTCAGTACTTC
.,TRBJ1-1,TRBV28,few,CASNTVPHIAGGQRRGAFF,TGTGCCAGCAATACGGTACCCCACATCGCCGGGGGTCAGAGGCGTGGGGCTTTCTTT
TRBD1,TRBJ2-5,TRBV20-1,.,CSAPRQGGETQYF,TGCAGTGCCCCCAGACAGGGTGGGGAGACCCAGTACTTC
TRBD2,TRBJ2-1,TRBV5-1,.,CASSGLAGRGNEQFF,TGCGCCAGCAGCGGACTAGCGGGACGGGGCAATGAGCAGTTCTTC
TRBD2,TRBJ2-1,TRBV29-1,many,CSVVQAGGNNEQFF,TGCAGCGTCGTCCAAGCGGGAGGGAACAATGAGCAGTTCTTC
.,TRBJ1-4,TRBV4-3,few,CASRKGREKLFF,TGCGCCAGCAGAAAGGGCCGTGAAAAACTGTTTTTT
TRBD1,TRBJ2-5,TRBV10-3,few,CATFDRGRETQYF,TGTGCCACCTTCGACAGGGGGAGAGAGACCCAGTACTTC
.,TRBJ2-3,TRBV29-1,.,CSAAQGDTQYF,TGCAGCGCCGCGCAAGGGGATACGCAGTATTTT
.,TRBJ2-7,TRBV10-3,.,CAISAGLLAYEQYF,TGTGCCATCAGCGCGGGACTCCTAGCCTACGAGCAGTACTTC
TRBD2,TRBJ2-5,TRBV5-5,.,CASSLTLAGGLGETQYF,TGTGCCAGCAGCTTGACTCTAGCGGGGGGGCTGGGAGAGACCCAGTACTTC
.,TRBJ2-5,TRBV6-5,.,CASSYSKAGVKTQYF,TGTGCCAGCAGTTACTCGAAGGCTGGCGTAAAGACCCAGTACTTC
.,TRBJ2-7,TRBV6-6,.,CASSYEREQYF,TGTGCCAGCAGTTACGAGCGGGAGCAGTACTTC
.,TRBJ2-7,TRBV20-1,many,CSASGNSYEQYF,TGCAGTGCTAGCGGGAATTCCTACGAGCAGTACTTC
.,TRBJ2-1,TRBV5-6,once,CASSRSATYNEQFF,TGTGCCAGCAGCCGTTCGGCTACCTACAATGAGCAGTTCTTC
TRBD1,TRBJ1-1,TRBV11-2,.,CASSSGTIFRDRGLGTEAFF,TGTGCCAGCAGCTCAGGGACAATCTTCCGGGACAGGGGATTGGGCACTGAAGCTTTCTTT